This entry features one T cell receptor (beta chain) sequence. The antigen remains undetermined. The data stem from a study of T-cell memory formation after mild COVID-19. Study summary: For the most part, TCR clusters were specific to one donor.

This CDR3 has 13 amino acids. Trimming pared 6 bases from V and 0 bases from J, leaving 12 bases between. Germline values: CDR1 SQVTM, CDR2 ANQGSEA. General observations from the study: CD4+ contracting clones lay mainly in CM and EM, CD8+ ones in EMRA. Later expanders leaned CD4+, whereas clones that contracted between day 15 and 85 were balanced CD4/CD8. In second-wave clones peaking day 37, SARS-CoV-2 specificity remained unconfirmed.

TCRdb ran MiXCR on the 5' RACE reads and lists one entry per CDR3 protein. The data contain about 190,000 distinct CDR3 sequences, about a fifth of them singletons. The rearrangement joins TRBV29-1 to TRBJ2-7, with a weak D call TRBD1 (5 bases). The clonotype originates from an adult woman who had mild COVID-19 (a few samples of this study predate the infection). Cell type and time point are not known. Sequencing was done on a sample of PBMCs or a T cell subset sorted from them (not recorded which). CDR3 sequence (DNA): TGCAGCGTGCTCCCGACAGTCTCCTACGAGCAGTACTTC. Encoded protein: CSVLPTVSYEQYF.